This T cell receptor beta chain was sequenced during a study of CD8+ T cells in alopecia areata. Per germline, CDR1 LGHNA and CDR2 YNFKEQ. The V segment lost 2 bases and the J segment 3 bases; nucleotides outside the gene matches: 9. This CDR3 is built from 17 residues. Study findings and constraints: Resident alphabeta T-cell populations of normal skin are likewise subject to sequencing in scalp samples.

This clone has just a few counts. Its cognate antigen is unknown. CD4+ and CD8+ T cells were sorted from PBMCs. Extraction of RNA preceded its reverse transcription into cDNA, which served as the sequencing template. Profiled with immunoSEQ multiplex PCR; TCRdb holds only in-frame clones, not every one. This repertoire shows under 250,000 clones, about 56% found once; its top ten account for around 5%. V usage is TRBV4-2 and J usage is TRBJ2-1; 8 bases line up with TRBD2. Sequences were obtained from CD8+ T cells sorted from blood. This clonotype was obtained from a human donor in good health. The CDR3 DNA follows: TGTGCCAGCAGCCAAACCACGGCGGGGGGCGACTACAATGAGCAGTTCTTC. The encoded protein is CASSQTTAGGDYNEQFF.